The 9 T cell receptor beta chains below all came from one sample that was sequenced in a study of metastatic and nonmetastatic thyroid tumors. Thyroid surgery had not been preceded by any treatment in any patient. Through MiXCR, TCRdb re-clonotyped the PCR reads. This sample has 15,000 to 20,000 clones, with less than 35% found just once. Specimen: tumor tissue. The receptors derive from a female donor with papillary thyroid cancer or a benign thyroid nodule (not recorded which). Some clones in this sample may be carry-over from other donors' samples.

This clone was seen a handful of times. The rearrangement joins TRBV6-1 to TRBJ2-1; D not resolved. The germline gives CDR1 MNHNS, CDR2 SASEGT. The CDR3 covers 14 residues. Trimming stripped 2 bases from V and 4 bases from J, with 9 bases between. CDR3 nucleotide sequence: TGTGCCAGCAGTGAAATGAGTGGGTACAATGAGCAGTTCTTC. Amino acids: CASSEMSGYNEQFF.

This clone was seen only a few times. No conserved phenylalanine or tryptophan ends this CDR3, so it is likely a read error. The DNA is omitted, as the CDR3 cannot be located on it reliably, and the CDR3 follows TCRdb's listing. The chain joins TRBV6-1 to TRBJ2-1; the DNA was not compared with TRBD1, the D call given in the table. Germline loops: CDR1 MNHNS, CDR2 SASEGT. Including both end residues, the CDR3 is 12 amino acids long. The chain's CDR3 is CASSDVPGQGWV.

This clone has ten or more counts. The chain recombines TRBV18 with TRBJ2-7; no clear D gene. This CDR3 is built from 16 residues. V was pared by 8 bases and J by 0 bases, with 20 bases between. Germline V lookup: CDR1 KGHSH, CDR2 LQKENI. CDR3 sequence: CASQTLYLTDSYEQYF. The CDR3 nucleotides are TGTGCCAGCCAGACCCTTTATCTGACGGACTCCTACGAGCAGTACTTC. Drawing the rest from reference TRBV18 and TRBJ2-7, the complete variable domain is NAGVMQNPRHLVRRRGQEARLRCSPMKGHSHVYWYRQLPEEGLKFMVYLQKENIIDESGMPKERFSAEFPKEGPSILRIQQVVRGDSAAYFCASQTLYLTDSYEQYFGPGTRLTVT.

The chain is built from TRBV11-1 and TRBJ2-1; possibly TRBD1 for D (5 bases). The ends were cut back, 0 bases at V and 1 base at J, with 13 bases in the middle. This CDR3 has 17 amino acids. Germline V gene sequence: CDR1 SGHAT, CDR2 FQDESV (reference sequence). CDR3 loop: CASSLAPQGVSYNEQFF. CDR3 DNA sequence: TGTGCCAGCAGCTTAGCTCCCCAAGGGGTATCCTACAATGAGCAGTTCTTC.

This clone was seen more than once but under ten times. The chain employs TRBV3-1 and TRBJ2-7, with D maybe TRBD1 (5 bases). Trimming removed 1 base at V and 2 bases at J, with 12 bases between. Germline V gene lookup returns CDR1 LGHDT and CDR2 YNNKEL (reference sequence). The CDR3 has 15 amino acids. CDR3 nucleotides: TGTGCCAGCAGCCAAGCTCCAGGGCAAACCTACGAGCAGTACTTC. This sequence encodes CASSQAPGQTYEQYF.

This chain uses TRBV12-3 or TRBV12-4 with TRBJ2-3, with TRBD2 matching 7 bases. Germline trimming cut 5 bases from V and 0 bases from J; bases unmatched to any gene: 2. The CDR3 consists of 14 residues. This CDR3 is CASSRLASTDTQYF. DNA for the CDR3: TGTGCCAGCAGTCGACTAGCTAGCACAGATACGCAGTATTTT.

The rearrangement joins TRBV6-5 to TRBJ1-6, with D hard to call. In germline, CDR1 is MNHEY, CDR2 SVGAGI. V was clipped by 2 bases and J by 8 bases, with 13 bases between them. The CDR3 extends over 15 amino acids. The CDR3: CASSYRSPRDSPLHF. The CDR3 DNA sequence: TGTGCCAGCAGTTACCGGTCCCCTAGGGATTCACCCCTCCACTTT.

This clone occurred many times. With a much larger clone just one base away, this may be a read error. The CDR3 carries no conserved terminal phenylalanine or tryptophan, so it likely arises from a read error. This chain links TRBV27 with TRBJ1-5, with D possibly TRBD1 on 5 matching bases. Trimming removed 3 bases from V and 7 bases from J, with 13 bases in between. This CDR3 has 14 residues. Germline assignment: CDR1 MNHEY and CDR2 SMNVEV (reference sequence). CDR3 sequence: CASSFPGQGQPQHL. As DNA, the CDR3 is TGTGCCAGCAGTTTCCCGGGGCAAGGACAGCCCCAGCATCTT.

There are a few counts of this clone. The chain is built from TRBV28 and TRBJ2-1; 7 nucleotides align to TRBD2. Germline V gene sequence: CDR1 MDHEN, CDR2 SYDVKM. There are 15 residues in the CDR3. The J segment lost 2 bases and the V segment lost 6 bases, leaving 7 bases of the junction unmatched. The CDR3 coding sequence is TGTGCCAGCAGACAGTGGAGCGGGGCCTACAATGAGCAGTTCTTC. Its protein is CASRQWSGAYNEQFF.